The 27 T cell receptor beta chains below were found in one sample sequenced in a study of identical twins. TCRdb recomputed calls from the 5' RACE reads with MiXCR, one row per CDR3 protein. Of roughly 750,000 distinct CDR3 sequences in the sample, around 20% were seen once. These same data were also listed under a study on T cells expressing NK-cell markers.

Sequencing was performed on PBMCs. These receptors originate from a woman aged 18-29 years in good health.

The CDR3 bases are TGTGCCAGCAGCGTAGAGTGGGGGGGAACTGACACAGATACGCAGTATTTT. This codes for CASSVEWGGTDTDTQYF. The chain uses TRBV9 and TRBJ2-3; 7 positions agree with TRBD2. The ends lost 0 bases at V and 2 bases at J; junction bases unmatched: 9. This CDR3 has 17 amino acids. Germline V gives CDR1 SGDLS, CDR2 YYNGEE. Full variable domain (outside the CDR3, taken from reference TRBV9 and TRBJ2-3): DSGVTQTPKHLITATGQRVTLRCSPRSGDLSVYWYQQSLDQGLQFLIQYYNGEERAKGNILERFSAQQFPDLHSELNLSSLELGDSALYFCASSVEWGGTDTDTQYFGPGTRLTVL.

CDR3 in amino acids: CASSFQVFGSGAYNEQFF. CDR3 bases: TGTGCCAGCAGTTTTCAGGTTTTTGGTAGCGGGGCCTACAATGAGCAGTTCTTC. This sequence joins TRBV12-3 or TRBV12-4 and TRBJ2-1; 8 nucleotides line up with TRBD2. V was clipped by 3 bases and J by 2 bases; unmatched bases: 12. The CDR3 has 18 amino acids.

This clonotype was recorded a few times. The V call is TRBV6-1, the J call TRBJ2-2; 9 bases are shared with TRBD2. After removal of 8 bases from V and 4 bases from J, the junction contained 8 bases not matched to a gene. The CDR3 is 15 amino acids. Germline-derived CDR1 and CDR2 are MNHNS and SASEGT. The CDR3 nucleotides are TGTGCCAGCTATAGCGGGGGAGTAGGCACCGGGGAGCTGTTTTTT. Its protein product is CASYSGGVGTGELFF.

V usage is TRBV3-1 and J usage is TRBJ1-6; TRBD1 aligns across 8 bases. V lost 5 bases to trimming and J lost 7 bases; unmatched junction nucleotides: 7. Germline CDR1 reads LGHDT; CDR2 reads YNNKEL (reference sequence). This CDR3 region has 15 residues. The CDR3: CASSSRQGPNSPLHF. Written as DNA, the CDR3 is TGTGCCAGCAGCTCACGACAGGGGCCAAATTCACCCCTCCACTTT.

This chain connects TRBV6-5 to TRBJ2-7; 8 positions match TRBD2. J lost 7 bases, V lost 8 bases, and 13 bases had no gene match. The CDR3 loop spans 14 amino acids. CDR1 and CDR2 (germline): MNHEY, SVGAGI. CDR3 loop: CASCTGSGRSEQYF. CDR3 sequence (DNA): TGTGCCAGCTGTACTGGCAGCGGGAGATCTGAGCAGTACTTC.

The chain recombines TRBV29-1 with TRBJ1-2, with 7 bases identical to TRBD1. This CDR3 region has 13 residues. Germline-derived CDR1 and CDR2 are SQVTM and ANQGSEA. The V segment lost 4 bases and the J segment 4 bases; nucleotides outside the gene matches: 6. CDR3: CSVADRTPYGYTF. The CDR3, as DNA: TGCAGCGTTGCGGACAGGACCCCCTATGGCTACACCTTC. Full variable domain (outside the CDR3, taken from reference TRBV29-1 and TRBJ1-2): SAVISQKPSRDICQRGTSLTIQCQVDSQVTMMFWYRQQPGQSLTLIATANQGSEATYESGFVIDKFPISRPNLTFSTLTVSNMSPEDSSIYLCSVADRTPYGYTFGSGTRLTVV.

The chain has TRBV11-2 and TRBJ2-3; D might be TRBD2 (5 bases). The V and J ends lost 4 bases and 0 bases respectively, with 14 bases between them. Germline assignment: CDR1 SGHAT and CDR2 FQNNGV. The CDR3 has 16 residues. CDR3 DNA sequence: TGTGCCAGCAGCTCACGTCTGACGGGGAGCACAGATACGCAGTATTTT. This gives the protein CASSSRLTGSTDTQYF.

This clonotype came up many times. The CDR3 here is CASSSEMGGNTIYF. CDR3 DNA sequence: TGTGCCAGCAGCTCCGAGATGGGCGGAAACACCATATATTTT. V is TRBV7-9 and J is TRBJ1-3, with D hard to call. Germline V gene sequence: CDR1 SEHNR, CDR2 FQNEAQ (reference sequence). V was clipped by 4 bases and J by 4 bases, with 11 bases between them. The CDR3 is 14 amino acids.

The chain carries TRBV10-3 and TRBJ2-2; D is possibly TRBD1 (5 bases). CDR1 is ENHRY and CDR2 is SYGVKD in the germline V gene. V lost 7 bases to trimming and J lost 7 bases, with 13 bases between them. The CDR3 loop spans 13 amino acids. The CDR3 reads CAIMPREDGELFF. The DNA of the CDR3 is TGTGCCATCATGCCCAGGGAAGACGGGGAGCTGTTTTTT.

This clonotype has only a few counts. This sequence joins TRBV20-1 and TRBJ2-7; 14 nucleotides align to TRBD2. Per germline, CDR1 DFQATT and CDR2 SNEGSKA (reference sequence). The J segment lost 0 bases and the V segment lost 0 bases, leaving 10 bases of the junction unmatched. This CDR3 is 19 amino acids long. CDR3 coding DNA: TGCAGTGCTAGAGATCCTAGGGGACTAGCGGGGGAAGGCTCCTACGAGCAGTACTTC. Translating gives CSARDPRGLAGEGSYEQYF.

The chain carries TRBV5-6 and TRBJ2-1; 11 positions agree with TRBD2. This CDR3 contains 19 residues. Germline-derived CDR1 and CDR2 are SGHDT and YYEEEE. V lost 2 bases to trimming and J lost 5 bases; unmatched junction nucleotides: 15. CDR3 nucleotides: TGTGCCAGCAGCTTCAAACTCCAACTAGCGGGAGTCCCCCACAATGAGCAGTTCTTC. Encoded protein: CASSFKLQLAGVPHNEQFF.

CDR3 bases: TGCAGTGCTAGCAGACTCTCCCCTGGACCGTTCTTC. This encodes CSASRLSPGPFF. The chain carries TRBV20-1 and TRBJ2-1; D uncertain. Germline V gene sequence: CDR1 DFQATT, CDR2 SNEGSKA (reference sequence). The CDR3 consists of 12 residues. V was clipped by 3 bases and J by 15 bases, with 18 bases between them.

This clonotype has more than one count but fewer than ten. The chain has TRBV14 and TRBJ2-5; tentative D call: TRBD2 (5 bases). This CDR3 comprises 16 residues. From germline, CDR1 is SGHDN and CDR2 FVKESK. Deletions cut 2 bases from V and 5 bases from J, with 18 bases between. CDR3 loop: CASSQSWQGSGETQYF. The CDR3 DNA is TGTGCCAGCAGCCAATCGTGGCAAGGGAGTGGGGAGACCCAGTACTTC.

The sample holds a few counts of this clonotype. The chain is built from TRBV15 and TRBJ2-5; TRBD1 aligns across 9 bases. CDR3 length equals 13 residues. V was clipped by 0 bases and J by 7 bases; unmatched bases: 0. The germline V gene encodes CDR1 LNHNV and CDR2 YYDKDF (reference sequence). CDR3 sequence: CATSRETGGTQYF. CDR3 DNA sequence: TGTGCCACCAGCAGAGAGACAGGGGGGACCCAGTACTTC. The complete variable domain, with remaining parts taken from reference TRBV15 and TRBJ2-5, reads DAMVIQNPRYQVTQFGKPVTLSCSQTLNHNVMYWYQQKSSQAPKLLFHYYDKDFNNEADTPDNFQSRRPNTSFCFLDIRSPGLGDTAMYLCATSRETGGTQYFGPGTRLLVL.

This clonotype has at least ten counts. The chain uses TRBV6-5 and TRBJ2-2; D not certain. CDR3 length: 15 residues. Looked up from germline, CDR1 is MNHEY and CDR2 is SVGAGI. Between the trimmed V and J ends, which lost 0 bases and 0 bases, there was a span of 5 bases. The CDR3 protein is CASSYSTANTGELFF. As DNA, the CDR3 is TGTGCCAGCAGTTACTCTACAGCGAACACCGGGGAGCTGTTTTTT.

This clonotype was detected many times. The rearrangement joins TRBV2 to TRBJ2-7; TRBD1 matches 9 bases. V shed 5 bases, J shed 2 bases, and the junction held 7 bases outside the gene matches. CDR1 is SNHLY and CDR2 is FYNNEI in the germline V gene. The CDR3 is made up of 15 amino acids. CDR3 protein: CASSYGQGFPYEQYF. CDR3 nucleotides: TGTGCCAGCAGTTATGGACAGGGGTTCCCCTACGAGCAGTACTTC.

This clonotype has a handful of counts. V usage is TRBV10-1 and J usage is TRBJ2-3, with 9 bases identical to TRBD1. From germline, CDR1 is WNHNN and CDR2 SYGVQD (reference sequence). The junction had 4 bases not matched to a gene; V was cut back by 4 bases and J by 2 bases. This CDR3 comprises 15 residues. This chain's CDR3 is CASSGTGEATDTQYF. The CDR3, as DNA: TGCGCCAGCAGTGGGACAGGGGAGGCCACAGATACGCAGTATTTT.

The rearrangement uses TRBV6-6 and TRBJ2-1; no definite D call. The CDR3 sequence is 12 residues long. Trimming took 8 bases from V and 8 from J, leaving 13 bases between them. From germline, CDR1 is MNHNY and CDR2 SVGAGI (reference sequence). CDR3 region: CASLTYVHEQFF. CDR3 DNA: TGTGCCAGCCTTACCTACGTGCATGAGCAGTTCTTC.

This clonotype was observed many times. The V and J genes are TRBV12-3 or TRBV12-4 and TRBJ1-1; the D gene is possibly TRBD1 (5 bases). This CDR3 contains 13 residues. V lost 9 bases to trimming and J lost 1 base, with 12 bases between them. The CDR3 spells CASPTQANTEAFF. CDR3 in DNA: TGTGCCAGTCCAACACAGGCGAACACTGAAGCTTTCTTT.

In its sample, this clonotype was seen many times. This rearrangement joins TRBV7-6 to TRBJ2-3; D possibly corresponds to TRBD2 (7 bases). V was trimmed by 2 bases and J by 7 bases, leaving 16 bases between them. Per germline, CDR1 SGHVS and CDR2 FNYEAQ. This CDR3 is 15 amino acids long. The CDR3 DNA sequence: TGTGCCAGCAGCTTACAGGAGGGGGGGGCTCATACGCAGTATTTT. Residues: CASSLQEGGAHTQYF.

This chain uses TRBV6-2 or TRBV6-3 with TRBJ1-6; D unresolved. Deletions cut 5 bases from V and 9 bases from J, with 14 bases between. CDR1 and CDR2 from the germline V gene are MNHEY and SVGEGT. The CDR3 is 14 amino acids. The CDR3 region is CASSLRRTPSPLHF. The CDR3, as DNA: TGTGCCAGCAGTCTCCGACGGACCCCTTCACCCCTCCACTTT.

The rearrangement links TRBV9 to TRBJ2-3, with 8 bases identical to TRBD2. The CDR3 length is 19 residues. With 0 bases clipped from V and 2 bases from J, the junction kept 14 bases outside the gene matches. The V gene's germline CDR1 is SGDLS and CDR2 YYNGEE. The CDR3 here is CASSVVGIGAGGDTDTQYF. CDR3 nucleotides: TGTGCCAGCAGCGTAGTTGGGATTGGGGCGGGAGGAGACACAGATACGCAGTATTTT.

The genes are TRBV12-3 or TRBV12-4 and TRBJ2-1; D is uncertain. The V end lost 6 bases, the J end lost 4 bases, and 13 bases lay between the germline ends. The CDR3 has 14 residues. This CDR3 reads CASRPSIRYNEQFF. The CDR3 nucleotides read TGTGCCAGCAGACCTAGTATTAGGTACAATGAGCAGTTCTTC.

The chain links TRBV7-8 to TRBJ2-1, with 13 bases identical to TRBD2. Germline assignment: CDR1 SGHVS and CDR2 FQNEAQ. The CDR3 is 18 amino acids. J lost 3 bases, V lost 4 bases, and 9 bases had no gene match. The CDR3 DNA follows: TGTGCCAGCAGCTCCGAAACGACTAGCGGGGGGATCTACAATGAGCAGTTCTTC. Translation: CASSSETTSGGIYNEQFF. The complete variable domain, with remaining parts taken from reference TRBV7-8 and TRBJ2-1, reads GAGVSQSPRYKVAKRGQDVALRCDPISGHVSLFWYQQALGQGPEFLTYFQNEAQLDKSGLPSDRFFAERPEGSVSTLKIQRTQQEDSAVYLCASSSETTSGGIYNEQFFGPGTRLTVL.

The J gene is TRBJ2-3, the V gene TRBV20-1, with 14 bases fitting TRBD2. This CDR3 has 17 residues. CDR1 DFQATT and CDR2 SNEGSKA come from the germline V gene (reference sequence). With 5 bases clipped from V and 5 bases from J, the junction kept 12 bases outside the gene matches. The CDR3 protein is CSAVKVGLAGAKDTQYF. Here the CDR3 DNA reads TGCAGTGCTGTCAAGGTGGGACTAGCGGGAGCAAAAGATACGCAGTATTTT.

This clonotype occurred a few times. The rearrangement uses TRBV12-3 or TRBV12-4 and TRBJ2-1; D not resolved. This CDR3 has 14 residues. Deletions cut 8 bases from V and 4 bases from J, with 15 bases between. The CDR3 coding sequence is TGTGCCAGCCTCCGGTCCCCTCCGTACAATGAGCAGTTCTTC. It yields the protein CASLRSPPYNEQFF.

This clonotype was seen more than once but under ten times. The chain uses TRBV20-1 and TRBJ2-1; 9 bases agree with TRBD2. Losses at the gene ends were 1 base for V and 3 bases for J; bases not matched to a gene: 4. The germline V gene has CDR1 DFQATT and CDR2 SNEGSKA (reference sequence). The CDR3 length is 15 residues. CDR3 protein: CSARASLAGYNEQFF. CDR3 DNA: TGCAGTGCTAGAGCGTCACTAGCGGGCTACAATGAGCAGTTCTTC.